The clone carrying this TCR beta chain was counted only a few times. These data belong to a study of T-cell reconstitution after alpha-beta-depleted transplantation in children. Molecular barcoding with unique molecular identifiers was used for the TCRbeta library. One entry per CDR3 protein results from TCRdb running MiXCR on the PCR reads. The data show approximately 420,000 distinct CDR3 sequences, roughly a tenth seen once. The clonotype was recovered from a human donor who donated a stem cell graft to a child with acute myeloid leukemia. Sequenced here: PBMCs from the stem cell graft donor, sampled from the stem cell graft.

The CDR3 DNA follows: TGCGCCAGCAGACAGGACAGGACATCACCCCTCCACTTT. Amino acid sequence: CASRQDRTSPLHF. J is TRBJ1-6 and V is TRBV5-1; 7 bases line up with TRBD1. This CDR3 region has 13 residues. V lost 5 bases, J lost 10 bases, and 6 bases stayed unmatched. CDR1 and CDR2 (germline): SGHRS, YFSETQ.